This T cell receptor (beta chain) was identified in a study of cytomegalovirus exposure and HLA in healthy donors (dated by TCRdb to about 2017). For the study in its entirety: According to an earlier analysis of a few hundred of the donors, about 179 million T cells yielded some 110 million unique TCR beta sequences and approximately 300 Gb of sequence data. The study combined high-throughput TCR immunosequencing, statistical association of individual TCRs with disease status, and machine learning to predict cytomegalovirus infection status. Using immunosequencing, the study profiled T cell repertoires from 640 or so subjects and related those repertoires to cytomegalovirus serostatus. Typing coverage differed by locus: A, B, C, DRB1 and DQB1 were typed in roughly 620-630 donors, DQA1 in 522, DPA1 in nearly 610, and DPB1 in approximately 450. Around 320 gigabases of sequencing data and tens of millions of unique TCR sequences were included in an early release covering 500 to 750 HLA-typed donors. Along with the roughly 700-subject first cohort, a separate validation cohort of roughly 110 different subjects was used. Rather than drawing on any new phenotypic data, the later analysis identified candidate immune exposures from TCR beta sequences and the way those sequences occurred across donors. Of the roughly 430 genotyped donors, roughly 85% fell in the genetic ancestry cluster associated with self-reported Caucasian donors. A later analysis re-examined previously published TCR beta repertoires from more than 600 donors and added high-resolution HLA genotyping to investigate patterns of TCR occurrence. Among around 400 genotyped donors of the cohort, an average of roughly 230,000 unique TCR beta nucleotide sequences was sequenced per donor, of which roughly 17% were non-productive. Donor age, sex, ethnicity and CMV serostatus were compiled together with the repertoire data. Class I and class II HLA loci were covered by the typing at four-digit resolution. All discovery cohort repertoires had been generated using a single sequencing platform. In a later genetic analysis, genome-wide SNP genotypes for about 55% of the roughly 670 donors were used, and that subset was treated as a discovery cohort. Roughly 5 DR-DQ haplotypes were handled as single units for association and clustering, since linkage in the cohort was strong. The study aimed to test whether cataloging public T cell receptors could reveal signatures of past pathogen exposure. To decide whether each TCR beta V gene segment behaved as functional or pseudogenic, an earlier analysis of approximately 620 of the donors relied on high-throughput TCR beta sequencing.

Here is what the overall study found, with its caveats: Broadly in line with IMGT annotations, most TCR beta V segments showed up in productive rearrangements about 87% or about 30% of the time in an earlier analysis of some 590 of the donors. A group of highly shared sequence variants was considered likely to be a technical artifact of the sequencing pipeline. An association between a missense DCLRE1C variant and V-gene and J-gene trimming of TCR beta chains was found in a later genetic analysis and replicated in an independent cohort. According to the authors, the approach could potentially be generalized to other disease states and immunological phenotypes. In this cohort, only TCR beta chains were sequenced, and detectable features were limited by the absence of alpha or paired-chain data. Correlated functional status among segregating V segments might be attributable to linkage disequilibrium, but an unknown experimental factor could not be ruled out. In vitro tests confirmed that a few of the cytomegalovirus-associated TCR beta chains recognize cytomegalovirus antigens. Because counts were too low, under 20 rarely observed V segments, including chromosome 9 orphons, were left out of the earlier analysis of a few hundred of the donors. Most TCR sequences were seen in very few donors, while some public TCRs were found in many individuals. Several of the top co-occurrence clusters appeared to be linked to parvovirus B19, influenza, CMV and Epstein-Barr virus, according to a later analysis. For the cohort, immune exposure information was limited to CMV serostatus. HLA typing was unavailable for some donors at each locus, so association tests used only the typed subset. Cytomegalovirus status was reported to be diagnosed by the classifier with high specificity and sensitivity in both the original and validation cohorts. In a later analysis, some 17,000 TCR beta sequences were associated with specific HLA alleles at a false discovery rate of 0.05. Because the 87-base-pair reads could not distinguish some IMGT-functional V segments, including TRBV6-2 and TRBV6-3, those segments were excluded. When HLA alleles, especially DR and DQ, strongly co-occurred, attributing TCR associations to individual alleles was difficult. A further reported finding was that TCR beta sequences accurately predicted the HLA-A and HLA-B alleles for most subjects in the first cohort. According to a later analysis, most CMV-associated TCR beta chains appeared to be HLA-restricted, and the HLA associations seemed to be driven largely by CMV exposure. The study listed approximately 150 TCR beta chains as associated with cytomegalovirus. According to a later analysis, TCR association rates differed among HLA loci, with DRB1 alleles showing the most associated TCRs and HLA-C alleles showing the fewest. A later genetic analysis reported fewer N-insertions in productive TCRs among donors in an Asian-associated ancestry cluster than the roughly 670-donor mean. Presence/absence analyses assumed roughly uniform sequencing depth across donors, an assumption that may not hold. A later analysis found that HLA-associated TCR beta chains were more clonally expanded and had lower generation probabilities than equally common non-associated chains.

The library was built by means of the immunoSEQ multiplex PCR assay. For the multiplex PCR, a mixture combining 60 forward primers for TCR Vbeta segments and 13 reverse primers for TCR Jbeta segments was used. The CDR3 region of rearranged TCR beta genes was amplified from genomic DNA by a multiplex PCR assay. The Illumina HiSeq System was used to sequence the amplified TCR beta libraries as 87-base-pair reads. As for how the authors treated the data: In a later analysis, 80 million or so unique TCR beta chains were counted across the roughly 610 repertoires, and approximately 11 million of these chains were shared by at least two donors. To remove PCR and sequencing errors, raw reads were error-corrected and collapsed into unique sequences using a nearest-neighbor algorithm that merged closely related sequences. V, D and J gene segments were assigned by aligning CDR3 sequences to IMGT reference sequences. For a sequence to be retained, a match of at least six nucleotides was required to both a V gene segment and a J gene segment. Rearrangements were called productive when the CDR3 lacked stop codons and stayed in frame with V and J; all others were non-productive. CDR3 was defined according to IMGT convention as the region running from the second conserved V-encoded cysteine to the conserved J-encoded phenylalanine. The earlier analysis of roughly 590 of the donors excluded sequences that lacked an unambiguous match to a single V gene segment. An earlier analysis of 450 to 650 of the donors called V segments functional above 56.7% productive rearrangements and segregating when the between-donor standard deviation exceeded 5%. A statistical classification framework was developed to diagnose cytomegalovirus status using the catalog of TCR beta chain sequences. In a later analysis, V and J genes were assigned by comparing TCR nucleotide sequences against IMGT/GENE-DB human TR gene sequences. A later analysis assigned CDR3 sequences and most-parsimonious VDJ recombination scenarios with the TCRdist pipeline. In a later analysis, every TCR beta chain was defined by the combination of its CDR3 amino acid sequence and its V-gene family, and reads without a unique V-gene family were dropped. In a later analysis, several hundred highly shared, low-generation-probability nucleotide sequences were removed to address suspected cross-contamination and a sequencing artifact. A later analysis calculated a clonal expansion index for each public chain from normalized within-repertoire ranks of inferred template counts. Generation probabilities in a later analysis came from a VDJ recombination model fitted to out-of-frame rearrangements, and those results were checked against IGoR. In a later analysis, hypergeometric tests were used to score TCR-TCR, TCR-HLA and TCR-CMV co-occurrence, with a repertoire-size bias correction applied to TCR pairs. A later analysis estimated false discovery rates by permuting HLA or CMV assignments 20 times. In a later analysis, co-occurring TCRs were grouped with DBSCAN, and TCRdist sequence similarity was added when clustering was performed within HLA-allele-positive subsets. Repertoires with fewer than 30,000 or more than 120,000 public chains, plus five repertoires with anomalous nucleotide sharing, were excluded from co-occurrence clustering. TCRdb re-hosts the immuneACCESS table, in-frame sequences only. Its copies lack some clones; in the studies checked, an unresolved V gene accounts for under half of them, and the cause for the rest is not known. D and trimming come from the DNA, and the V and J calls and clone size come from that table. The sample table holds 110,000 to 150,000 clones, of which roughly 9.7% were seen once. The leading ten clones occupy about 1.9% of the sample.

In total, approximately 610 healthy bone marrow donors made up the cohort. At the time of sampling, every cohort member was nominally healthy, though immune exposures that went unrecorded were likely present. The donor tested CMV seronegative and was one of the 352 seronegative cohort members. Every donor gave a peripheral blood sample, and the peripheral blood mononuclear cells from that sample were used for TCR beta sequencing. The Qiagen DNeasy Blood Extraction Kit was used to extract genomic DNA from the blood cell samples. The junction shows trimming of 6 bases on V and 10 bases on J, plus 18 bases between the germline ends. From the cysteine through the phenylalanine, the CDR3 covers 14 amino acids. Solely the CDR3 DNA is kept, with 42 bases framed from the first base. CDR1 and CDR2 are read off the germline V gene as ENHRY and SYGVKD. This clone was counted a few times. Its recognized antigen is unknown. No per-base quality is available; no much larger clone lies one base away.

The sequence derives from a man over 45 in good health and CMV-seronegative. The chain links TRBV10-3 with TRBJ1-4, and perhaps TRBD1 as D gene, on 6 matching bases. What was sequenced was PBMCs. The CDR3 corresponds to CAIRSGAQDGKLFF. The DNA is TGTGCCATCAGATCAGGGGCCCAGGATGGAAAACTGTTTTTT.